The T cell receptor (beta chain) described here comes from a study of patients and donors after allogeneic stem cell transplantation. This clonotype occurred a few times. TCRdb re-called the RT-PCR reads with MiXCR, one entry per CDR3 protein. This sample has approximately 250,000 distinct CDR3 sequences; 11% to 15% occur once, and the top ten carry around 10%. CDR3 size: 16 residues. V lost 1 base and J lost 2, with 15 bases in between. The receptor was isolated from a human donor who was either an allogeneic HSCT recipient or a stem cell or donor lymphocyte infusion donor (not recorded which). It is not recorded whose cells these are; they may come from a transplant donor. Sequencing was done on a sample of blood, either unsorted or a sorted T cell fraction (not recorded which). This chain uses TRBV12-3 or TRBV12-4 with TRBJ2-7; D call uncertain. Here the CDR3 reads CASSLDPQKRPYEQYF. In nucleotides, the CDR3 is TGTGCCAGCAGTTTAGATCCCCAGAAGAGACCCTACGAGCAGTACTTC.